These 26 T cell receptor beta chains originate from one sample sequenced in a study of T-cell memory formation after mild COVID-19. One entry per CDR3 protein results from TCRdb running MiXCR on the 5' RACE reads. The repertoire holds some 13,000 distinct CDR3 sequences, with 12% as singletons. Sequencing input: PBMCs or a T cell subset sorted from them (not recorded which). The receptors were gathered from an adult woman who had mild COVID-19 (a few samples of this study predate the infection). Cell type and time point are not known.

The sample holds a few counts of this clonotype. The gene calls are TRBV5-4 and TRBJ2-7; D uncertain. Germline CDR1 is SGHNT and CDR2 is YYREEE (reference sequence). Trimming took 0 bases from V and 2 from J, leaving 9 bases between them. The CDR3 sequence is 14 residues long. CDR3 nucleotides: TGTGCCAGCAGCTTGGAGACATCTGCCTACGAGCAGTACTTC. This gives the protein CASSLETSAYEQYF.

This clonotype was recorded many times. The chain has TRBV10-3 and TRBJ2-1; TRBD2 is a possible D gene (7 bases). V lost 11 bases to trimming and J lost 9 bases, with 20 bases between them. The germline V gene has CDR1 ENHRY and CDR2 SYGVKD. This CDR3 has 13 residues. CDR3 sequence: CACQEGGLGEQFF. In DNA form, the CDR3 reads TGTGCCTGTCAAGAGGGGGGGCTGGGTGAGCAGTTCTTC.

The chain recombines TRBV6-5 with TRBJ2-7, with D perhaps TRBD1 (6 bases). This CDR3 contains 14 residues. CDR1 and CDR2 from the germline V gene are MNHEY and SVGAGI. V lost 3 bases and J 8 bases, leaving 17 bases between the germline ends. CDR3 loop: CASSYFRGKYQQYF. CDR3 in DNA: TGTGCCAGCAGTTATTTTAGGGGGAAATACCAGCAGTACTTC.

This clonotype has a count of ten or more. The CDR3 nucleotides read TGTGCCAGCAGCGAGGGACTTTCAACTAATGAAAAACTGTTTTTT. Translated: CASSEGLSTNEKLFF. The genes are TRBV9 and TRBJ1-4; tentative D call: TRBD1 (5 bases). Germline CDR1 SGDLS, CDR2 YYNGEE. Trimming stripped 3 bases from V and 0 bases from J, with 9 bases between. This CDR3 comprises 15 residues.

The rearrangement joins TRBV7-9 to TRBJ2-3, with 7 nucleotides matching TRBD2. The CDR3 sequence is 14 residues long. The germline V gene encodes CDR1 SEHNR and CDR2 FQNEAQ (reference sequence). The J segment lost 6 bases and the V segment lost 4 bases, leaving 7 bases of the junction unmatched. The CDR3 DNA is TGTGCCAGCAGCTCCGGGGACTACTCCGATACGCAGTATTTT. This encodes CASSSGDYSDTQYF.

The rearrangement links TRBV7-2 to TRBJ2-1; 15 bases agree with TRBD2. With 1 base clipped from V and 8 bases from J, the junction kept 18 bases outside the gene matches. The CDR3 is 21 amino acids. Germline CDR1 reads SGHTA; CDR2 reads FQGNSA. The CDR3 loop is CASSLEHPWTSGGGFLDEQFF. The CDR3 nucleotides read TGTGCCAGCAGCTTAGAACACCCTTGGACTAGCGGGGGGGGTTTTCTCGATGAGCAGTTCTTC.

This clonotype was counted at least ten times. The rearrangement joins TRBV12-3 or TRBV12-4 to TRBJ2-2, with TRBD1 identical over 9 bases. This CDR3 contains 14 residues. V trimming: 10 bases; J trimming: 7 bases; junction bases outside the gene matches: 10. The CDR3 loop is CATLGQGTVGELFF. The DNA for the CDR3 is TGTGCCACCCTCGGACAGGGGACGGTCGGGGAGCTGTTTTTT.

This clonotype was recorded many times. The chain recombines TRBV6-2 or TRBV6-3 with TRBJ2-1; 11 bases map to TRBD2. Trimming removed 3 bases from V and 2 bases from J; junction bases left unmatched: 12. The CDR3 spans 19 residues. CDR1 and CDR2 from the germline V gene are MNHEY and SVGEGT. The chain's CDR3 is CASSYPAVSGGVPYNEQFF. Written as DNA, the CDR3 is TGTGCCAGCAGTTATCCCGCCGTTAGCGGGGGGGTCCCCTACAATGAGCAGTTCTTC.

This clonotype was observed at least ten times. The chain employs TRBV4-3 and TRBJ2-7; no reliable D call. Germline loops: CDR1 LGHNA, CDR2 YSLEER. Trimming left V 4 bases short and J 5 bases short, with 15 bases between. This CDR3 spans 14 amino acids. The CDR3 bases are TGCGCCAGCAGCCCCCGGGCAGGTCGAGACGAGCAGTACTTC. It encodes CASSPRAGRDEQYF.

This clonotype was observed at least ten times. This sequence joins TRBV20-1 and TRBJ2-1, with D hard to call. The CDR3 is made up of 14 amino acids. Germline V gene lookup returns CDR1 DFQATT and CDR2 SNEGSKA (reference sequence). V shed 0 bases and J shed 0 bases, with 6 bases lying between them. The CDR3, as DNA: TGCAGTGCTAGAGAGGTTAGCTCCTACAATGAGCAGTTCTTC. Protein sequence: CSAREVSSYNEQFF.

V usage is TRBV24-1 and J usage is TRBJ2-5, with D unclear. Per germline, CDR1 KGHDR and CDR2 SFDVKD. The ends were cut back, 4 bases at V and 2 bases at J, with 7 bases in the middle. The CDR3 spans 13 residues. Written as DNA, the CDR3 is TGTGCCACCAGTGAGGCAAATCAAGAGACCCAGTACTTC. This codes for CATSEANQETQYF.

This clonotype has a count of ten or more. The chain joins TRBV12-3 or TRBV12-4 to TRBJ1-2, with D unclear. V was clipped by 1 base and J by 2 bases, with 5 bases between them. The CDR3 sequence is 13 residues long. The CDR3 here is CASSLVQNYGYTF. The CDR3 nucleotides are TGTGCCAGCAGTTTAGTACAGAACTATGGCTACACCTTC.

This clonotype was seen a few times. V usage is TRBV7-9 and J usage is TRBJ2-1; TRBD2 agrees at 10 bases. V lost 6 bases, J lost 7 bases, and 12 bases stayed unmatched. The CDR3 contains 16 residues. Germline V gene sequence: CDR1 SEHNR, CDR2 FQNEAQ (reference sequence). CDR3: CASSLQSGGASNEQFF. DNA of the CDR3: TGTGCCAGCAGTCTTCAAAGCGGGGGGGCAAGTAATGAGCAGTTCTTC.

This clonotype was seen many times. The V gene is TRBV11-2, the J gene TRBJ2-3, with a possible D match to TRBD2 (5 bases). The CDR3 spans 17 residues. The germline V and J ends were trimmed by 1 base and 2 bases, with 16 bases remaining between them. Germline V gene data show CDR1 as SGHAT and CDR2 as FQNNGV. The CDR3 DNA is TGTGCCAGCAGCTTAGGAGAACTAGTTCATTACACAGATACGCAGTATTTT. This translates into CASSLGELVHYTDTQYF. The full variable domain, completed using reference TRBV11-2 and TRBJ2-3, is EAGVAQSPRYKIIEKRQSVAFWCNPISGHATLYWYQQILGQGPKLLIQFQNNGVVDDSQLPKDRFSAERLKGVDSTLKIQPAKLEDSAVYLCASSLGELVHYTDTQYFGPGTRLTVL.

This clonotype was counted at least ten times. The chain is built from TRBV9 and TRBJ2-7; possibly TRBD2 for D (6 bases). Germline V lookup: CDR1 SGDLS, CDR2 YYNGEE. The CDR3 is 16 amino acids. V gave up 6 bases and J gave up 2 bases, with 21 bases separating them. The CDR3 spells CASTPGGSRGAYEQYF. CDR3 bases: TGTGCCAGCACCCCAGGAGGGTCCCGGGGAGCCTACGAGCAGTACTTC.

V and J are TRBV27 and TRBJ2-2; no clear D. The V end lost 9 bases, the J end lost 3 bases, and 20 bases lay between the germline ends. The germline gives CDR1 MNHEY, CDR2 SMNVEV (reference sequence). The CDR3 covers 16 residues. CDR3 residues: CASTSRRKTYTGELFF. The CDR3 nucleotides read TGTGCCAGTACCTCACGACGGAAGACGTACACCGGGGAGCTGTTTTTT.

In this sample, this clonotype turned up many times. This chain connects TRBV27 to TRBJ2-1; D possibly uses TRBD1 or TRBD2 (5 bases each). Trimming cost V 8 bases and J 0 bases, with 14 bases left between them. The CDR3 covers 15 residues. The germline V gene encodes CDR1 MNHEY and CDR2 SMNVEV (reference sequence). CDR3 DNA sequence: TGTGCCAGCGGGACCGAACTGAGCTCCTACAATGAGCAGTTCTTC. Its protein product is CASGTELSSYNEQFF.

This clonotype was found many times. V usage is TRBV10-3 and J usage is TRBJ2-6; no clear D. The length of the CDR3 is 13 residues. Germline V gene data show CDR1 as ENHRY and CDR2 as SYGVKD. V was shortened by 9 bases and J by 1 base, with 7 bases between the two germline ends. The CDR3 DNA sequence: TGTGCCATAGGAGATTCTGGGGCCAACGTCCTGACTTTC. As protein: CAIGDSGANVLTF.

There are many counts of this clonotype. The chain combines TRBV2 with TRBJ2-1, with TRBD2 matching over 12 bases. Germline CDR1 SNHLY, CDR2 FYNNEI. The CDR3 runs to 17 residues. The junction had 10 bases not matched to a gene; V was cut back by 2 bases and J by 8 bases. CDR3 bases: TGTGCCAGCAGTGAACCGGAGACTAGCGGGGGAGTCTATGAGCAGTTCTTC. Protein sequence: CASSEPETSGGVYEQFF.

This clonotype was seen many times. The V call is TRBV6-5, the J call TRBJ2-7; D is ambiguous. V shed 2 bases and J shed 0 bases, with 8 bases lying between them. Germline V gene sequence: CDR1 MNHEY, CDR2 SVGAGI. The CDR3 has 14 amino acids. CDR3 protein: CASSYSRFSYEQYF. The CDR3 nucleotides are TGTGCCAGCAGTTACAGCCGATTCTCCTACGAGCAGTACTTC.

Ten or more counts support this clonotype. The genes are TRBV24-1 and TRBJ2-3; D possibly matches TRBD1 or TRBD2 (5 bases each). CDR1 and CDR2 from the germline V gene are KGHDR and SFDVKD. Between the trimmed V and J ends, which lost 5 bases and 2 bases, there was a span of 13 bases. This CDR3 has 15 amino acids. This CDR3 is CATSVLGDLTDTQYF. CDR3 DNA sequence: TGTGCCACCAGTGTCCTTGGGGACCTCACAGATACGCAGTATTTT.

This clonotype was picked up a small number of times. The chain couples TRBV27 to TRBJ2-3; perhaps TRBD1 as D (6 bases). The germline V gene encodes CDR1 MNHEY and CDR2 SMNVEV (reference sequence). The V end lost 4 bases, the J end lost 0 bases, and 14 bases lay between the germline ends. The CDR3 loop spans 16 amino acids. The CDR3 DNA reads as TGTGCCAGCAGTTCTACAGGGTTCGTTAGCACAGATACGCAGTATTTT. Its translation is CASSSTGFVSTDTQYF.

The chain couples TRBV15 to TRBJ2-3; D is perhaps TRBD1 (5 bases). The CDR3 covers 16 residues. Germline-derived CDR1 and CDR2 are LNHNV and YYDKDF (reference sequence). V lost 0 bases, J lost 2 bases, and 12 bases lay in between. The CDR3 coding sequence is TGTGCCACCAGCAGAGATGGGGCAGGGTACACAGATACGCAGTATTTT. As protein: CATSRDGAGYTDTQYF.

This chain uses TRBV24-1 with TRBJ2-2; maybe TRBD1 (6 bases). Trimming removed 7 bases at V and 6 bases at J, with 8 bases between. The CDR3 runs to 12 residues. CDR1 KGHDR and CDR2 SFDVKD come from the germline V gene. CDR3: CATRQGPGELFF. The CDR3 DNA sequence: TGTGCCACCAGGCAGGGGCCCGGGGAGCTGTTTTTT.

This clonotype occurred many times. The rearrangement uses TRBV19 and TRBJ2-1; D remains ambiguous. Germline values: CDR1 LNHDA, CDR2 SQIVND (reference sequence). Trimming left V 3 bases short and J 0 bases short, with 9 bases between. This CDR3 has 15 amino acids. CDR3 DNA: TGTGCCAGTAGTATCTCCGAGAACTCCTACAATGAGCAGTTCTTC. Translated, it gives CASSISENSYNEQFF.

This clonotype occurred many times. The chain has TRBV2 and TRBJ1-2, with unresolved D. Germline V gene lookup returns CDR1 SNHLY and CDR2 FYNNEI. The CDR3 runs to 13 residues. Trimming cost V 0 bases and J 4 bases, with 6 bases left between them. CDR3 bases: TGTGCCAGCAGTGAAGCTGGGAGCTATGGCTACACCTTC. Translated: CASSEAGSYGYTF.